One and the same sample provided the 31 T cell receptor beta chains below, sequenced in a study of blood T cell repertoires in COVID-19. Only in-frame clones appear in the TCRdb table, and some are missing; sequencing was by immunoSEQ multiplex PCR. The repertoire holds 350,000 to 450,000 clones, roughly 92% seen once, with around 0.94% in the top ten. The material sequenced was PBMCs or T cells enriched from blood (not recorded which). Receptors originate from a woman aged 40-49 years who had been exposed to COVID-19.

This rearrangement joins TRBV7-8 to TRBJ1-2; TRBD1 matches 8 bases. This CDR3 is built from 19 residues. V shed 10 bases and J 8 bases; nucleotides not matched to a gene: 30. CDR1 and CDR2 from the germline V gene are SGHVS and FQNEAQ. The CDR3 sequence is CANDDIKARRQGPPGGYTF. The CDR3 DNA reads TGTGCCAACGACGATATAAAGGCGCGTAGACAGGGGCCGCCAGGAGGCTACACCTTC. The complete variable domain, with remaining parts taken from reference TRBV7-8 and TRBJ1-2, reads GAGVSQSPRYKVAKRGQDVALRCDPISGHVSLFWYQQALGQGPEFLTYFQNEAQLDKSGLPSDRFFAERPEGSVSTLKIQRTQQEDSAVYLCANDDIKARRQGPPGGYTFGSGTRLTVV.

The chain uses TRBV11-3 and TRBJ1-2; 7 positions match TRBD1. Germline CDR1 SGHNT, CDR2 YENEEA. V lost 4 bases to trimming and J lost 4 bases; unmatched junction nucleotides: 9. This CDR3 has 15 residues. CDR3 loop: CASSSRTGGSYGYTF. The CDR3 DNA is TGTGCCAGCAGCTCTCGGACAGGTGGGAGCTATGGCTACACCTTC.

DNA for the CDR3: TGTGCCAGCAGTTACATCGAAAACATTCAGTACTTC. Amino acids: CASSYIENIQYF. The chain recombines TRBV5-5 with TRBJ2-4; D uncertain. The CDR3 has 12 residues. Germline values: CDR1 SGHKS, CDR2 YYEKEE (reference sequence). Trimming pared 5 bases from V and 5 bases from J, leaving 8 bases between. Full variable domain (rest looked up from reference TRBV5-5 and TRBJ2-4): DAGVTQSPTHLIKTRGQQVTLRCSPISGHKSVSWYQQVLGQGPQFIFQYYEKEERGRGNFPDRFSARQFPNYSSELNVNALLLGDSALYLCASSYIENIQYFGAGTRLSVL.

This clone was observed a single time. The chain combines TRBV13 with TRBJ2-7; the D gene is possibly TRBD1 (5 bases). Germline CDR1 and CDR2: PRHDT and FYEKMQ (reference sequence). CDR3 length: 14 amino acids. Trimming cost V 5 bases and J 3 bases, with 14 bases left between them. The CDR3 is CASSPPDRSYEQYF. DNA of the CDR3: TGTGCCAGCAGCCCTCCTGACAGAAGCTACGAGCAGTACTTC.

Remarks on this clone: A much larger clone is a single base away; this may be a read error. The chain joins TRBV6-5 to TRBJ1-6, with D possibly TRBD1 on 6 matching bases. There are 14 residues in the CDR3. Germline CDR1 reads MNHEY; CDR2 reads SVGAGI. Between the trimmed V and J ends, which lost 7 bases and 2 bases, there was a span of 9 bases. The CDR3 loop reads CASIAGAYNSPLHF. CDR3 bases: TGTGCCAGCATAGCAGGGGCCTATAATTCACCCCTCCACTTT.

The rearrangement links TRBV6-1 to TRBJ1-2; D perhaps matches TRBD1 (5 bases). The V gene lost 3 bases and the J gene lost 4 bases, with 15 bases spanning the gap. The CDR3 extends over 15 amino acids. The germline V gene encodes CDR1 MNHNS and CDR2 SASEGT. CDR3 sequence: CASSEGLRGFYGYTF. The CDR3 DNA reads TGTGCCAGCAGTGAGGGGCTGCGGGGTTTCTATGGCTACACCTTC.

V usage is TRBV28 and J usage is TRBJ2-7; tentatively, D is TRBD2 (7 bases). V gave up 5 bases and J gave up 3 bases, with 17 bases separating them. Germline assignment: CDR1 MDHEN and CDR2 SYDVKM. The length of the CDR3 is 15 residues. CDR3: CASSRPGGLGYEQYF. CDR3 nucleotides: TGTGCCAGCAGTCGGCCGGGGGGCTTGGGCTACGAGCAGTACTTC. The full variable domain, its missing parts supplied by reference TRBV28 and TRBJ2-7, is DVKVTQSSRYLVKRTGEKVFLECVQDMDHENMFWYRQDPGLGLRLIYFSYDVKMKEKGDIPEGYSVSREKKERFSLILESASTNQTSMYLCASSRPGGLGYEQYFGPGTRLTVT.

This chain links TRBV30 with TRBJ2-2; the match to TRBD1 covers 7 bases. Looked up from germline, CDR1 is GTSNPN and CDR2 is SVGIG (reference sequence). The CDR3 contains 15 residues. With 3 bases clipped from V and 4 bases from J, the junction kept 8 bases outside the gene matches. The CDR3 protein is CAWRFPGQRTGELFF. The CDR3 coding sequence is TGTGCCTGGAGATTCCCGGGACAGCGCACCGGGGAGCTGTTTTTT.

This chain joins TRBV7-9 and TRBJ2-1; 12 nucleotides agree with TRBD2. Germline trimming cut 6 bases from V and 9 bases from J; bases unmatched to any gene: 6. The CDR3 runs to 14 residues. CDR1 SEHNR and CDR2 FQNEAQ come from the germline V gene (reference sequence). This CDR3 is CASRGGLAGTEQFF. Here the CDR3 DNA reads TGTGCCAGCAGGGGAGGACTAGCGGGAACTGAGCAGTTCTTC.

The chain's CDR3 is CASSLGGQNSPLHF. The CDR3 DNA sequence: TGTGCCAGCAGCTTAGGGGGACAGAATTCACCCCTCCACTTT. This chain connects TRBV7-2 to TRBJ1-6, with 7 positions matching TRBD1. Per the germline V gene, CDR1 is SGHTA and CDR2 is FQGNSA. Germline trimming cut 1 base from V and 7 bases from J; bases unmatched to any gene: 1. The CDR3 sequence is 14 residues long.

V gene TRBV11-3 combines with J gene TRBJ1-1, with TRBD1 as a possible D gene (5 bases). V lost 4 bases to trimming and J lost 1 base, with 13 bases between them. The germline V gene has CDR1 SGHNT and CDR2 YENEEA. The CDR3 length is 15 residues. CDR3 in DNA: TGTGCCAGCAGCTCATGGGGCGGGGAGAACACTGAAGCTTTCTTT. Its protein is CASSSWGGENTEAFF.

This clone has more than one count but fewer than ten. The chain recombines TRBV5-6 with TRBJ1-1; 9 nucleotides line up with TRBD1. The CDR3 has 16 residues. Trimming cost V 1 base and J 3 bases; bases outside gene matches: 7. In germline, CDR1 is SGHDT, CDR2 YYEEEE. The CDR3 region is CASSLPGTGWYTEAFF. The CDR3 DNA reads as TGTGCCAGCAGCTTGCCGGGGACAGGGTGGTACACTGAAGCTTTCTTT.

The J gene is TRBJ2-7, the V gene TRBV6-5; 7 bases agree with TRBD1. Germline lookup yields CDR1 MNHEY and CDR2 SVGAGI. J gave up 4 bases and V 5 bases, and 8 bases lay outside the gene matches. CDR3 length: 14 residues. In nucleotides, the CDR3 is TGTGCCAGCAGTACCGGACAGGATTCTTACGAGCAGTACTTC. Translated: CASSTGQDSYEQYF.

The V and J genes are TRBV7-2 and TRBJ1-5; a weak D match, TRBD1 (6 bases). V was trimmed by 6 bases and J by 2 bases, leaving 17 bases between them. This CDR3 is 16 amino acids long. Per germline, CDR1 SGHTA and CDR2 FQGNSA. The CDR3 nucleotides read TGTGCCAGCAGTTTTGGTACAGGGATGGGCAATCAGCCCCAGCATTTT. Protein sequence: CASSFGTGMGNQPQHF.

This chain connects TRBV10-1 to TRBJ1-5; D gene uncertain. The germline gives CDR1 WNHNN, CDR2 SYGVQD (reference sequence). There are 14 residues in the CDR3. Trimming shortened V by 0 bases and J by 2 bases, and 5 bases separated the two germline ends. The CDR3 DNA follows: TGCGCCAGCAGTGAGTCGAGGGGCAATCAGCCCCAGCATTTT. It is translated as CASSESRGNQPQHF.

This sequence joins TRBV4-2 and TRBJ1-6; D remains ambiguous. Trimming shortened V by 0 bases and J by 8 bases, and 8 bases separated the two germline ends. The CDR3 has 14 residues. Germline lookup yields CDR1 LGHNA and CDR2 YNFKEQ. CDR3 bases: TGTGCCAGCAGCCAAGATAAATCGGATTCACCCCTCCACTTT. It codes for CASSQDKSDSPLHF.

V gene TRBV5-1 combines with J gene TRBJ2-1, with TRBD1 identical over 11 bases. The CDR3 is 16 amino acids. The J segment lost 3 bases and the V segment lost 0 bases, leaving 2 bases of the junction unmatched. Per germline, CDR1 SGHRS and CDR2 YFSETQ. The CDR3 reads CASSLAGTGGYNEQFF. The CDR3 nucleotides read TGCGCCAGCAGCTTGGCCGGGACAGGGGGCTACAATGAGCAGTTCTTC.

This sequence joins TRBV29-1 and TRBJ2-7; 8 nucleotides agree with TRBD2. The ends lost 6 bases at V and 9 bases at J; junction bases unmatched: 16. Looked up from germline, CDR1 is SQVTM and CDR2 is ANQGSEA. CDR3 length: 14 residues. The CDR3 DNA is TGCAGCGTGGTGCCCGGGACTAGTTTACGAGGGCAGTACTTC. Translating gives CSVVPGTSLRGQYF.

Of note for this clone: This same CDR3 is encoded by further DNA sequences in the sample. This chain uses TRBV5-1 with TRBJ1-1; TRBD1 agrees at 7 bases. Germline CDR1 reads SGHRS; CDR2 reads YFSETQ. The CDR3 contains 14 residues. The junction had 3 bases not matched to a gene; V was cut back by 0 bases and J by 4 bases. The DNA for the CDR3 is TGCGCCAGCAGCTTGGGACAGGGCGGCACTGAAGCTTTCTTT. Amino acids: CASSLGQGGTEAFF.

This chain joins TRBV18 and TRBJ2-7; no clear D. V was clipped by 2 bases and J by 1 base, with 6 bases between them. Germline CDR1 is KGHSH and CDR2 is LQKENI. This CDR3 has 13 residues. The CDR3 sequence is CASSPEVSYEQYF. DNA for the CDR3: TGTGCCAGCTCACCAGAGGTGTCCTACGAGCAGTACTTC. Using reference TRBV18 and TRBJ2-7 for the parts outside the CDR3, the full variable domain is NAGVMQNPRHLVRRRGQEARLRCSPMKGHSHVYWYRQLPEEGLKFMVYLQKENIIDESGMPKERFSAEFPKEGPSILRIQQVVRGDSAAYFCASSPEVSYEQYFGPGTRLTVT.

The chain employs TRBV27 and TRBJ1-1, with D unclear. Germline CDR1 reads MNHEY; CDR2 reads SMNVEV (reference sequence). V lost 2 bases to trimming and J lost 0 bases, with 10 bases between them. The length of the CDR3 is 15 residues. This CDR3 reads CASSLAPPMNTEAFF. As DNA, the CDR3 is TGTGCCAGCAGTTTAGCCCCCCCTATGAACACTGAAGCTTTCTTT.

CDR3 region: CASSYSGTGIFNEQFF. The CDR3 DNA reads TGTGCCAGCAGTTACTCTGGGACAGGGATTTTCAATGAGCAGTTCTTC. This chain uses TRBV6-5 with TRBJ2-1; 9 positions agree with TRBD1. Unmatched junction bases numbered 6, after V lost 0 bases and J lost 6 bases. The CDR3 runs 16 residues. Germline CDR1 MNHEY, CDR2 SVGAGI.

The gene calls are TRBV6-2 or TRBV6-3 and TRBJ2-7; TRBD2 matches at 8 bases. The junction had 9 bases not matched to a gene; V was cut back by 6 bases and J by 2 bases. Germline values: CDR1 MNHEY, CDR2 SVGEGT. The CDR3 has 15 residues. Here the CDR3 DNA reads TGTGCCAGCAGCTCCCTAGCGGGTTATGCCTACGAGCAGTACTTC. Its translation is CASSSLAGYAYEQYF.

Only a few counts were recorded for this clone. This chain uses TRBV5-5 with TRBJ1-2; tentative D call: TRBD1 (5 bases). V lost 1 base, J lost 5 bases, and 12 bases lay in between. The CDR3 is 14 amino acids. Germline V lookup: CDR1 SGHKS, CDR2 YYEKEE (reference sequence). CDR3 residues: CASSLPTREYGYTF. CDR3 DNA sequence: TGTGCCAGCAGCTTGCCGACCAGGGAATATGGCTACACCTTC.

The chain employs TRBV20-1 and TRBJ1-1; TRBD1 matches 8 bases. V shed 3 bases, J shed 1 base, and the junction held 7 bases outside the gene matches. Germline loops: CDR1 DFQATT, CDR2 SNEGSKA (reference sequence). CDR3 length: 15 amino acids. CDR3 nucleotides: TGCAGTGCTAGTAGACAGGGGCTACAGAACACTGAAGCTTTCTTT. This translates into CSASRQGLQNTEAFF.

This clone was seen only a few times. The V gene is TRBV7-2, the J gene TRBJ2-7; 12 nucleotides line up with TRBD2. The CDR3 sequence is 15 residues long. Germline V gives CDR1 SGHTA, CDR2 FQGNSA. The V and J ends lost 5 bases and 4 bases, in that order; junction bases with no gene match: 6. In nucleotides, the CDR3 is TGTGCCAGCAGCCCACTAGCGGGGGGCCGATACGAGCAGTACTTC. It yields the protein CASSPLAGGRYEQYF.

The chain is built from TRBV7-8 and TRBJ2-2, with 12 bases fitting TRBD1. Germline V lookup: CDR1 SGHVS, CDR2 FQNEAQ. The CDR3 totals 20 residues. The ends lost 0 bases at V and 5 bases at J; junction bases unmatched: 13. CDR3: CASSLARLRRDRGPTGELFF. CDR3 coding DNA: TGTGCCAGCAGCTTAGCGCGATTAAGGAGGGACAGGGGGCCAACCGGGGAGCTGTTTTTT.

A remark on this clone: At the DNA level, this CDR3 is encoded by other sequences in the same sample as well. As DNA, the CDR3 is TGTGCCAGCAGTTACTCGTCACTATATGGCTACACCTTC. As protein: CASSYSSLYGYTF. The chain links TRBV6-2 or TRBV6-3 to TRBJ1-2; D remains unclear. Germline V gene sequence: CDR1 MNHEY, CDR2 SVGEGT. V gave up 0 bases and J gave up 5 bases, with 7 bases separating them. The CDR3 has 13 residues.

The CDR3 bases are TGCGCCAGCAGCACGGACAGGGGAAACACCATATATTTT. Encoded protein: CASSTDRGNTIYF. V usage is TRBV5-1 and J usage is TRBJ1-3, with 7 bases that match TRBD1. V shed 4 bases and J 4 bases; nucleotides not matched to a gene: 2. Germline CDR1 SGHRS, CDR2 YFSETQ. The CDR3 extends over 13 amino acids.

This sequence joins TRBV5-6 and TRBJ1-1; TRBD1 aligns across 12 bases. The CDR3 loop spans 16 amino acids. The V segment lost 4 bases and the J segment 1 base; nucleotides outside the gene matches: 5. Germline CDR1 SGHDT, CDR2 YYEEEE. The CDR3 loop is CASSEGTGGWNTEAFF. The CDR3 DNA sequence: TGTGCCAGCAGCGAAGGGACAGGGGGCTGGAACACTGAAGCTTTCTTT.

This clone has only a few counts. The rearrangement links TRBV6-5 to TRBJ2-2; a possible D gene is TRBD1 (6 bases). V was cut by 4 bases and J by 5 bases, with 11 bases left in between. CDR1 is MNHEY, CDR2 SVGAGI, per germline. The CDR3 runs to 14 residues. CDR3 coding DNA: TGTGCCAGCAGTTGGCAGGGGTATACCGGGGAGCTGTTTTTT. This translates into CASSWQGYTGELFF.